The rows below give T cell receptor beta chains drawn from one sample of a study of CD8 T cells in Susac syndrome. TCRdb used MiXCR to reprocess the immunoSEQ multiplex PCR reads, holding one entry per CDR3 protein. The top ten clones hold 0.45% of a sample with fewer than 90,000 distinct CDR3 sequences, 93% of them seen once. The sequenced sample was CD8+ T cells from PBMCs. The receptors come from a human donor with Susac syndrome. Each CDR3 is given with its conserved first and last residue.

TRBV6-5	TRBJ2-5	CASSYSAVKETQYF
TRBV6-2/TRBV6-3	TRBJ2-7	CASSLSLAAHEQYF
TRBV5-8	TRBJ1-1	CASSGEQGGWTEAFF
TRBV7-6	TRBJ2-7	CASSLGSGLTYEQYF
TRBV13	TRBJ2-5	CASSLGGTGPETQYF
TRBV3-1	TRBJ1-1	CASSQDAAGANTEAFF
TRBV28	TRBJ1-1	CASSGWGGPGGTEAFF
TRBV12-3/TRBV12-4	TRBJ2-7	CASSSLGTGGVEQYF
TRBV20-1	TRBJ2-7	CSASGAVSYEQYF
TRBV6-2/TRBV6-3	TRBJ2-1	CASSYFSRGDNEQFF